This T cell receptor (beta chain) was sequenced in a study of cytomegalovirus exposure and HLA in healthy donors. Trimming removed 4 bases from V and 8 bases from J; junction bases left unmatched: 11. This CDR3 region has 15 residues. Germline CDR1 SGDLS, CDR2 YYNGEE. The PCR had 60 Vbeta and 13 Jbeta primers. Using immunoSEQ multiplex PCR, the repertoire was profiled, and TCRdb retains in-frame clones only, with some absent. The sample lists approximately 150,000 clones, around 80% seen once, with about 5.6% in the top ten. This chain joins TRBV9 and TRBJ2-5; TRBD2 matches 10 bases. The TCR was taken from a man aged 25 to 40 in good health and CMV-seropositive. The specimen was PBMCs. For the CDR3, the DNA is TGTGCCAGCAGCCCATTAGCGGGAGGCCCCAAAACCCAGTACTTC. Amino acids: CASSPLAGGPKTQYF.